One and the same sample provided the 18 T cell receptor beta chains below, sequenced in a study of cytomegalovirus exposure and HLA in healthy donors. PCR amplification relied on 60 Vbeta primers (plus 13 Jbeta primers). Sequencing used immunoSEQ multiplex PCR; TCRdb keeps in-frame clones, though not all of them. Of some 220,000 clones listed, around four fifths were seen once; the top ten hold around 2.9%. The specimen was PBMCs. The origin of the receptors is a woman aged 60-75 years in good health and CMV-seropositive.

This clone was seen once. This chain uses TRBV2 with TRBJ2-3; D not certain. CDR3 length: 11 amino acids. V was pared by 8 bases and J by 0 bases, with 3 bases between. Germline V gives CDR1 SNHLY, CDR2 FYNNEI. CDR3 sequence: CASSSTDTQYF. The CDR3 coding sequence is TGTGCCAGCTCTAGCACAGATACGCAGTATTTT.

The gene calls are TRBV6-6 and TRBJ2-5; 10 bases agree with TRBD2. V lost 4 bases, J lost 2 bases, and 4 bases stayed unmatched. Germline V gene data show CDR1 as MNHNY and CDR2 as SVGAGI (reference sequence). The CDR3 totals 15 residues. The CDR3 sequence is CASSFTTSGQETQYF. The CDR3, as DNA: TGTGCCAGCAGTTTCACGACTAGCGGGCAAGAGACCCAGTACTTC.

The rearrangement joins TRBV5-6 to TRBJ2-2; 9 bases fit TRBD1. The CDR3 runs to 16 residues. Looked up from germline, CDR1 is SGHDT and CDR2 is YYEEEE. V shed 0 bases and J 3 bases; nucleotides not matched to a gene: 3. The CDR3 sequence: CASSLGQGVYTGELFF. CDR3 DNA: TGTGCCAGCAGCTTGGGACAGGGGGTATACACCGGGGAGCTGTTTTTT.

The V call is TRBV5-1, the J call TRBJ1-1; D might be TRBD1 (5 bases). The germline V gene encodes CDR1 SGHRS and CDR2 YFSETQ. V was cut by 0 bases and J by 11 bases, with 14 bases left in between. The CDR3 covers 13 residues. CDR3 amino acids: CASSLEGRERAFF. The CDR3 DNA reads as TGCGCCAGCAGCTTGGAAGGCAGGGAACGGGCTTTCTTT.

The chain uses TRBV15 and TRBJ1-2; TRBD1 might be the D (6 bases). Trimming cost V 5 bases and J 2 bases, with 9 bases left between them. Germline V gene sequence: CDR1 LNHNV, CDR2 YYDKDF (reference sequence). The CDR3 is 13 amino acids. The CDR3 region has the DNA TGTGCCACCAGCCCTAGGGGGAACTATGGCTACACCTTC. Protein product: CATSPRGNYGYTF.

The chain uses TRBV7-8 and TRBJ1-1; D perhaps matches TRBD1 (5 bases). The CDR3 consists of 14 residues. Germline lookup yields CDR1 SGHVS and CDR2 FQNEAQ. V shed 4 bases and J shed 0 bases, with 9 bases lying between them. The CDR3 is CASSSGVMNTEAFF. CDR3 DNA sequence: TGTGCCAGCAGCTCGGGGGTCATGAACACTGAAGCTTTCTTT. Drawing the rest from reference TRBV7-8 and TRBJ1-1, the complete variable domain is GAGVSQSPRYKVAKRGQDVALRCDPISGHVSLFWYQQALGQGPEFLTYFQNEAQLDKSGLPSDRFFAERPEGSVSTLKIQRTQQEDSAVYLCASSSGVMNTEAFFGQGTRLTVV.

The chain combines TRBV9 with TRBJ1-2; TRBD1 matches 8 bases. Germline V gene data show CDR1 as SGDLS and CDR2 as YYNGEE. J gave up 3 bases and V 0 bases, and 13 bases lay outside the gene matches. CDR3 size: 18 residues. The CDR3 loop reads CASSVAGQGAAGYYGYTF. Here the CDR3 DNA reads TGTGCCAGCAGCGTAGCTGGGCAGGGGGCCGCAGGATACTATGGCTACACCTTC.

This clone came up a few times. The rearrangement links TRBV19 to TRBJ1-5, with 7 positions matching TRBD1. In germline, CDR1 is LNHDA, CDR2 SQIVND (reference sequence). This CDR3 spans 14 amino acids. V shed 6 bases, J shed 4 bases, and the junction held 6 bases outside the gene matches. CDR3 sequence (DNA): TGTGCCAGTAGCCCGACAGGGAGAAATCAGCCCCAGCATTTT. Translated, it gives CASSPTGRNQPQHF.

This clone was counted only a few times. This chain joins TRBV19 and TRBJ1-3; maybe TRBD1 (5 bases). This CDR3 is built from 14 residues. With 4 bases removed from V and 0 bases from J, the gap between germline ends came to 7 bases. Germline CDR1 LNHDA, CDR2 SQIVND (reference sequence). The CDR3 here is CASSNQGSGNTIYF. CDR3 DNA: TGTGCCAGTAGTAATCAGGGCTCTGGAAACACCATATATTTT.

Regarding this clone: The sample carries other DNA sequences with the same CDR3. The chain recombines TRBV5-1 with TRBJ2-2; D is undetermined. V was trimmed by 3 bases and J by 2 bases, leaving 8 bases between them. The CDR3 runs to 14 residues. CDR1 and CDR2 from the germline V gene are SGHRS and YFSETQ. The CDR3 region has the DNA TGCGCCAGCAGCTCAGACACAAACACCGGGGAGCTGTTTTTT. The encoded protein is CASSSDTNTGELFF. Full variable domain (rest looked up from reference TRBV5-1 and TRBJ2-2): KAGVTQTPRYLIKTRGQQVTLSCSPISGHRSVSWYQQTPGQGLQFLFEYFSETQRNKGNFPGRFSGRQFSNSRSEMNVSTLELGDSALYLCASSSDTNTGELFFGEGSRLTVL.

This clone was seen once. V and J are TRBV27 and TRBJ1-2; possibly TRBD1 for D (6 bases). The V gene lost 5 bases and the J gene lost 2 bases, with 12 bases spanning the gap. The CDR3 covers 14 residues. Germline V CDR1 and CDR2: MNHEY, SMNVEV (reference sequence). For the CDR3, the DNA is TGTGCCAGCAGTATTAGCCAGGGGAACTATGGCTACACCTTC. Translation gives CASSISQGNYGYTF.

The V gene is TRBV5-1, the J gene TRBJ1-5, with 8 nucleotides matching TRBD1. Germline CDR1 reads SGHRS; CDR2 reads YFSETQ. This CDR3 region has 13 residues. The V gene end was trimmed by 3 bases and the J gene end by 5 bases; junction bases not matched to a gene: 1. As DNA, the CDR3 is TGCGCCAGCAGCTCGGACAGGGATCAGCCCCAGCATTTT. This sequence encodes CASSSDRDQPQHF.

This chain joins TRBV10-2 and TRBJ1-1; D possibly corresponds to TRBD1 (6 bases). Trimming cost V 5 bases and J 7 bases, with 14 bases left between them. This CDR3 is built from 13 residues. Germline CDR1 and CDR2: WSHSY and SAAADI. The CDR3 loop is CASSPPGTYEAFF. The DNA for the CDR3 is TGCGCCAGCAGTCCTCCCGGGACATATGAAGCTTTCTTT.

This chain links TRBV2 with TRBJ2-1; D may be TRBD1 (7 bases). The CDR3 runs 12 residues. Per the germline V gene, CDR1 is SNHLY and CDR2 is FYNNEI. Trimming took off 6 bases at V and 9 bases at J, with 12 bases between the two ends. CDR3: CASREGAREQFF. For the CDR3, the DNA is TGTGCCAGCAGGGAGGGGGCGCGTGAGCAGTTCTTC.

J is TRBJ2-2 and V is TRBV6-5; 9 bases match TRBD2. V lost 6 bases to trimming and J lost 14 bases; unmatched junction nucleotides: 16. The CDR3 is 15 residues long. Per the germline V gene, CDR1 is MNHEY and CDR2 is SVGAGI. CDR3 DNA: TGTGCCAGCAGCTCTGGGGGGGGGCGGGGGGGAGGTCTGTTTTTT. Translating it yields CASSSGGGRGGGLFF.

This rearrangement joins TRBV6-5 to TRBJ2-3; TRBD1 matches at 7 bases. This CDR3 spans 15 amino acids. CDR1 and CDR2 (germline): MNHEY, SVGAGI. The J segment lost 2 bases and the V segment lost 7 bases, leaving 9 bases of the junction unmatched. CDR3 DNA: TGTGCCAGCAAAAACCTGGACAGGCCCACAGATACGCAGTATTTT. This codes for CASKNLDRPTDTQYF.

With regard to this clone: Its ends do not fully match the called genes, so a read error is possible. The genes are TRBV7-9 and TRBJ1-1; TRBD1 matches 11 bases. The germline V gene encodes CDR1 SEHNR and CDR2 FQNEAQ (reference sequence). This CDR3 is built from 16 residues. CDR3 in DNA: TGTTCCAGCAGTCCGGGACAGGGGGAAGTTTACACTGAAGCTTTCTTT. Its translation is CSSSPGQGEVYTEAFF.

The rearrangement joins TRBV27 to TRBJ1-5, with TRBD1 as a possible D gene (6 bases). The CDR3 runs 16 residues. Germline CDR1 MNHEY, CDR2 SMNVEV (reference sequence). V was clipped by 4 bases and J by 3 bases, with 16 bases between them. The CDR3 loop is CASSSRPTGLNQPQHF. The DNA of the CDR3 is TGTGCCAGCAGTTCCCGCCCGACAGGACTCAATCAGCCCCAGCATTTT.